One and the same sample provided the 21 T cell receptor beta chains below, sequenced in a study of T cell changes during pregnancy in multiple sclerosis (dated by TCRdb to 2018 to 2020). The method behind the library was the immunoSEQ multiplex PCR assay. The clones in this table, taken by TCRdb from immuneACCESS, are in-frame only. Not every clone is retained; where verified, under half of the shortfall comes from an unresolved V gene, and the cause of the rest is unknown. The sample table holds tens of thousands of clones, of which 75% to 95% were seen once. 6.1% of the sample goes to the ten largest clones. The sample consisted of CD8+ T cells from peripheral blood mononuclear cells, taken in the second trimester of pregnancy. These receptors all stem from a female donor with multiple sclerosis, enrolled in a pregnancy study.

The V and J genes are TRBV7-6 and TRBJ2-5, with 10 bases identical to TRBD2. Germline CDR1 and CDR2: SGHVS and FNYEAQ. V lost 4 bases and J lost 4; bases outside the gene matches: 6. There are 15 residues in the CDR3. CDR3 DNA: TGTGCCAGCAGCTCGCCAGCGGGGGGGCGAGAGACCCAGTACTTC. Translating gives CASSSPAGGRETQYF. Complete variable domain (other parts from reference TRBV7-6 and TRBJ2-5): GAGVSQSPRYKVTKRGQDVALRCDPISGHVSLYWYRQALGQGPEFLTYFNYEAQQDKSGLPNDRFSAERPEGSISTLTIQRTEQRDSAMYRCASSSPAGGRETQYFGPGTRLLVL.

This sequence joins TRBV30 and TRBJ1-1, with a tentative D call TRBD1 (5 bases). From germline, CDR1 is GTSNPN and CDR2 SVGIG (reference sequence). The CDR3 is 14 amino acids. Trimming shortened V by 0 bases and J by 2 bases, and 10 bases separated the two germline ends. CDR3 DNA: TGTGCCTGGAGTGTACGGGGGTACAACACTGAAGCTTTCTTT. This codes for CAWSVRGYNTEAFF. Filled out from reference TRBV30 and TRBJ1-1, the complete variable domain reads SQTIHQWPATLVQPVGSPLSLECTVEGTSNPNLYWYRQAAGRGLQLLFYSVGIGQISSEVPQNLSASRPQDRQFILSSKKLLLSDSGFYLCAWSVRGYNTEAFFGQGTRLTVV.

V is TRBV6-5 and J is TRBJ1-2; TRBD1 matches 9 bases. V trimming: 0 bases; J trimming: 2 bases; junction bases outside the gene matches: 1. Germline V CDR1 and CDR2: MNHEY, SVGAGI. The CDR3 covers 15 residues. CDR3 coding DNA: TGTGCCAGCAGTTACTCGGACAGGGGCAACTATGGCTACACCTTC. It translates to CASSYSDRGNYGYTF.

The chain uses TRBV6-5 and TRBJ2-7; D uncertain. Deletions cut 0 bases from V and 2 bases from J, with 5 bases between. This CDR3 has 13 amino acids. Germline CDR1 reads MNHEY; CDR2 reads SVGAGI. The chain's CDR3 is CASSYSSTYEQYF. CDR3 coding DNA: TGTGCCAGCAGTTACTCTAGCACCTACGAGCAGTACTTC.

This chain links TRBV5-8 with TRBJ1-6, with TRBD1 identical over 9 bases. The CDR3 is 15 amino acids. CDR1 is SGHTS, CDR2 YDEGEE, per germline. Trimming cost V 4 bases and J 9 bases; bases outside gene matches: 8. This chain's CDR3 is CASSPQGAGSSPLHF. DNA for the CDR3: TGTGCCAGCAGCCCACAGGGGGCTGGTTCTTCACCCCTCCACTTT. Together with reference TRBV5-8 and TRBJ1-6, the CDR3 gives the full variable domain: EAGVTQSPTHLIKTRGQQATLRCSPISGHTSVYWYQQALGLGLQFLLWYDEGEERNRGNFPPRFSGRQFPNYSSELNVNALELEDSALYLCASSPQGAGSSPLHFGNGTRLTVT.

This sequence joins TRBV29-1 and TRBJ2-1, with D unclear. This CDR3 is built from 14 residues. Deletions cut 3 bases from V and 0 bases from J, with 9 bases between. In germline, CDR1 is SQVTM, CDR2 ANQGSEA. The DNA of the CDR3 is TGCAGCGTTGAGGTCTATAGCTCCTACAATGAGCAGTTCTTC. This translates into CSVEVYSSYNEQFF.

This clone was observed a few times. The chain combines TRBV5-5 with TRBJ1-3; a weak D match, TRBD1 (5 bases). Germline V gene data show CDR1 as SGHKS and CDR2 as YYEKEE (reference sequence). CDR3 length equals 16 residues. V lost 0 bases and J lost 4, with 14 bases in between. The CDR3 sequence: CASSLEGSGYGNTIYF. CDR3 DNA: TGTGCCAGCAGCTTGGAGGGGTCAGGGTACGGAAACACCATATATTTT.

This clone has a single count. The CDR3 sequence is CASSSQLRTNYGYTF. CDR3 in DNA: TGTGCCAGTAGTAGTCAGCTAAGGACAAACTATGGCTACACCTTC. The chain uses TRBV19 and TRBJ1-2; D is perhaps TRBD1 (5 bases). Trimming left V 4 bases short and J 2 bases short, with 14 bases between. This CDR3 contains 15 residues. CDR1 LNHDA and CDR2 SQIVND come from the germline V gene (reference sequence).

V usage is TRBV29-1 and J usage is TRBJ1-2; 7 bases line up with TRBD1. V shed 4 bases, J shed 8 bases, and the junction held 7 bases outside the gene matches. The germline V gene has CDR1 SQVTM and CDR2 ANQGSEA. CDR3 length: 12 amino acids. Written as DNA, the CDR3 is TGCAGCGTTGGAGATCAGGGGGTGGGCTACACCTTC. Translation gives CSVGDQGVGYTF.

V is TRBV7-2 and J is TRBJ1-1; 9 nucleotides match TRBD1. CDR3 length equals 13 residues. The V gene's germline CDR1 is SGHTA and CDR2 FQGNSA. Unmatched junction bases numbered 5, after V lost 6 bases and J lost 6 bases. The CDR3 DNA reads TGTGCCAGCAGTCCTACAGGGGGCCCTGAAGCTTTCTTT. Its protein product is CASSPTGGPEAFF.

The J gene is TRBJ1-1, the V gene TRBV5-4, with TRBD1 matching 9 bases. CDR3 length equals 14 residues. Germline CDR1 is SGHNT and CDR2 is YYREEE (reference sequence). Trimming cost V 7 bases and J 2 bases; bases outside gene matches: 6. The CDR3 nucleotides are TGTGCCAGCGGACGGGGACAGGGAAACACTGAAGCTTTCTTT. Protein product: CASGRGQGNTEAFF.

This sequence joins TRBV5-4 and TRBJ2-3; TRBD2 aligns across 13 bases. CDR3 length equals 17 residues. V shed 1 base, J shed 4 bases, and the junction held 6 bases outside the gene matches. Looked up from germline, CDR1 is SGHNT and CDR2 is YYREEE (reference sequence). CDR3 DNA: TGTGCCAGCAGCTTGAAAGGGACTAGCGGGGATTCAGATACGCAGTATTTT. It translates to CASSLKGTSGDSDTQYF.

The J gene is TRBJ1-1, the V gene TRBV12-2; the D segment call TRBD1 is taken from the table without a DNA check. TRBV12-2 is labeled a pseudogene. The CDR3 contains 15 residues. This CDR3 reads CASRLKVTGDTEAFF. In nucleotides, the CDR3 is TGTGCAAGTCGCTTAAAGGTGACAGGGGACACTGAAGCTTTCTTT.

J is TRBJ2-7 and V is TRBV5-1, with D perhaps TRBD2 (6 bases). The V and J ends lost 3 bases and 1 base respectively, with 29 bases between them. Germline loops: CDR1 SGHRS, CDR2 YFSETQ. This CDR3 is 20 amino acids long. Here the CDR3 reads CASSSNWRGQSGIRSYEQYF. The CDR3 DNA sequence: TGCGCCAGCAGCTCGAACTGGAGGGGTCAGTCGGGGATAAGGTCCTACGAGCAGTACTTC.

The chain recombines TRBV7-2 with TRBJ1-2; possibly TRBD1 for D (6 bases). Germline V gene sequence: CDR1 SGHTA, CDR2 FQGNSA. V lost 1 base, J lost 2 bases, and 14 bases lay in between. The CDR3 has 16 residues. CDR3 residues: CASSLVSWQGNYGYTF. CDR3 in DNA: TGTGCCAGCAGCTTAGTTTCGTGGCAGGGGAACTATGGCTACACCTTC.

This chain uses TRBV29-1 with TRBJ2-6; D remains ambiguous. Germline V CDR1 and CDR2: SQVTM, ANQGSEA. The CDR3 totals 16 residues. V was cut by 7 bases and J by 0 bases, with 16 bases left in between. CDR3 DNA sequence: TGCAGCGCATGGGTACAGCCTGGCTCTGGGGCCAACGTCCTGACTTTC. It yields the protein CSAWVQPGSGANVLTF.

The V gene is TRBV27, the J gene TRBJ2-7; 8 bases agree with TRBD1. The CDR3 is made up of 12 amino acids. J lost 5 bases, V lost 6 bases, and 3 bases had no gene match. Germline V lookup: CDR1 MNHEY, CDR2 SMNVEV (reference sequence). CDR3 sequence reads: CASSGTGNEQYF. In nucleotides, the CDR3 is TGTGCCAGCAGCGGGACAGGTAACGAGCAGTACTTC.

The chain joins TRBV19 to TRBJ2-3, with TRBD2 as a possible D gene (5 bases). CDR3 length: 15 amino acids. Trimming stripped 7 bases from V and 0 bases from J, with 14 bases between. CDR1 and CDR2 from the germline V gene are LNHDA and SQIVND (reference sequence). In nucleotides, the CDR3 is TGTGCCAGTACCCCGGAGGTAACTAGCACAGATACGCAGTATTTT. Amino acid sequence: CASTPEVTSTDTQYF.

The chain joins TRBV4-2 to TRBJ2-7; 7 bases match TRBD2. CDR1 is LGHNA, CDR2 YNFKEQ, per germline. J lost 0 bases, V lost 0 bases, and 2 bases had no gene match. CDR3 length equals 15 residues. CDR3 DNA: TGTGCCAGCAGCCAAGAGGGGGGGAGCTCCTACGAGCAGTACTTC. Amino acid sequence: CASSQEGGSSYEQYF.

This clone was detected once. This chain joins TRBV6-5 and TRBJ2-2, with D perhaps matching TRBD2 (6 bases). CDR1 and CDR2 (germline): MNHEY, SVGAGI. CDR3 length: 15 amino acids. The germline V and J ends were trimmed by 5 bases and 1 base, with 11 bases remaining between them. The CDR3, as DNA: TGTGCCAGCAGTCGGGCTAGCGAGAACACCGGGGAGCTGTTTTTT. Residues: CASSRASENTGELFF.

The V and J genes are TRBV7-3 and TRBJ2-5; 8 bases align to TRBD2. Germline CDR1 is SGHTA and CDR2 is FQGTGA. Trimming cost V 5 bases and J 5 bases; bases outside gene matches: 7. The CDR3 runs 14 residues. CDR3 bases: TGTGCCAGCAGCGGAACGGGGGGGCCGGAGACCCAGTACTTC. Its protein is CASSGTGGPETQYF.